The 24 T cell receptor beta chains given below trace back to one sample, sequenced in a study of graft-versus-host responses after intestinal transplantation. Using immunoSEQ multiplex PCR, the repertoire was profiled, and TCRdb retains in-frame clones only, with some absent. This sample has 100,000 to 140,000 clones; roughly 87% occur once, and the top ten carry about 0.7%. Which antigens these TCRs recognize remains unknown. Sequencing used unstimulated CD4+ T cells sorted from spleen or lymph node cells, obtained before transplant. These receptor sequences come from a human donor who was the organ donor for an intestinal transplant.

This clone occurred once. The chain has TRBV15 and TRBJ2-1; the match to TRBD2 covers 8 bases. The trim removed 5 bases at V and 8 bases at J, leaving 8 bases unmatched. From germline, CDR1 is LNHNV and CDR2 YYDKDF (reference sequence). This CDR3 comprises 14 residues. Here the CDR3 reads CATSPGTRGHEQFF. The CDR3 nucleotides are TGTGCCACCAGCCCCGGGACTAGGGGACATGAGCAGTTCTTC.

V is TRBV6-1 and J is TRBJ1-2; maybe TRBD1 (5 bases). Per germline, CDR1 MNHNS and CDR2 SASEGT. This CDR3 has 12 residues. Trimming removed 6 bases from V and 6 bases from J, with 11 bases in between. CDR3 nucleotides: TGTGCCAGCAGCAATAGGGGACATGGCTACACCTTC. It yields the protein CASSNRGHGYTF.

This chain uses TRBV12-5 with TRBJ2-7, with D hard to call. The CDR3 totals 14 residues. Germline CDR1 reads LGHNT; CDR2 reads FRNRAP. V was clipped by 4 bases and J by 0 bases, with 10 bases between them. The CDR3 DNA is TGTGCTAGTGGTTGGCAGCTCAGCTCCTACGAGCAGTACTTC. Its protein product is CASGWQLSSYEQYF.

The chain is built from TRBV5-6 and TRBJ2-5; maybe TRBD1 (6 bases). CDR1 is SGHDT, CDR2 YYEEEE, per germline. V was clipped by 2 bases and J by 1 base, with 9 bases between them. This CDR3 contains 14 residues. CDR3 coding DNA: TGTGCCAGCAGCTTCGACAGGAGCCAAGAGACCCAGTACTTC. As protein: CASSFDRSQETQYF.

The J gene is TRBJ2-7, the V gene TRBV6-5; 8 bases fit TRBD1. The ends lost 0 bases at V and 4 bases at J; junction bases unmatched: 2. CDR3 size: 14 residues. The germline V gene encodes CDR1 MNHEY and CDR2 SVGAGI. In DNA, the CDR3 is TGTGCCAGCAGTTACTCAACAGGGGGGTACGAGCAGTACTTC. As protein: CASSYSTGGYEQYF.

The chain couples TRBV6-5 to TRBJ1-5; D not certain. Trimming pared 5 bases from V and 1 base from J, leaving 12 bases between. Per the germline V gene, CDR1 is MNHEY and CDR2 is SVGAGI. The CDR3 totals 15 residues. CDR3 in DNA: TGTGCCAGCAGTACTAGAATCGGGAGCAATCAGCCCCAGCATTTT. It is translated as CASSTRIGSNQPQHF.

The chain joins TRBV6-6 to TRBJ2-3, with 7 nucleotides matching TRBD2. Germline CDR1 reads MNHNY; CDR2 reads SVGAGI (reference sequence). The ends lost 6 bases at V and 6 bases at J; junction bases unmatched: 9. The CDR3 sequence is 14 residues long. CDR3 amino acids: CASSPVGSGDTQYF. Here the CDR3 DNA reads TGTGCCAGCAGCCCCGTGGGTAGCGGGGATACGCAGTATTTT.

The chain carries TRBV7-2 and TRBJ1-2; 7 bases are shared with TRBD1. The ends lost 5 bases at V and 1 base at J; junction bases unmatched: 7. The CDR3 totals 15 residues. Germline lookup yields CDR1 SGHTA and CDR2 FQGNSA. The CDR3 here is CASSRRGDSNYGYTF. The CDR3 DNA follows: TGTGCCAGCAGCCGTCGAGGGGACAGTAACTATGGCTACACCTTC.

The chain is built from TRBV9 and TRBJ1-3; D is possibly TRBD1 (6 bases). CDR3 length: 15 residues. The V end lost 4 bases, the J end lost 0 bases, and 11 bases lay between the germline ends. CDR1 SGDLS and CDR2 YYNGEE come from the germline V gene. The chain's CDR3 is CASSTQGDSGNTIYF. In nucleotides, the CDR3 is TGTGCCAGCAGCACACAGGGTGACTCTGGAAACACCATATATTTT.

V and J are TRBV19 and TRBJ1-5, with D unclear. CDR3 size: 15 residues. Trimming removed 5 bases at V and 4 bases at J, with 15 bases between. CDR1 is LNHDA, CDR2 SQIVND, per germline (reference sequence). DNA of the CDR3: TGTGCCAGTAGTGTCGAGGGCCTAAAAAATCAGCCCCAGCATTTT. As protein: CASSVEGLKNQPQHF.

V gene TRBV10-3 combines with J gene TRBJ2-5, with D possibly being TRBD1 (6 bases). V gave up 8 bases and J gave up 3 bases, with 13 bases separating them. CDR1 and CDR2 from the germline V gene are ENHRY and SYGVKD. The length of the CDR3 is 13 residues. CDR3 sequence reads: CAIGGRGEETQYF. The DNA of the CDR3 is TGTGCCATCGGGGGCCGTGGCGAAGAGACCCAGTACTTC.

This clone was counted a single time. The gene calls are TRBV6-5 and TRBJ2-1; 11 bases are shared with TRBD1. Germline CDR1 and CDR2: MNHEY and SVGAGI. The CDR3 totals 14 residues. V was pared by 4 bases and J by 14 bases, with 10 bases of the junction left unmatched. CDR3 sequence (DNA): TGTGCCAGCAGTTTCCCCCGACTGGGACAGGGGGAGTTCTTC. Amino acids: CASSFPRLGQGEFF.

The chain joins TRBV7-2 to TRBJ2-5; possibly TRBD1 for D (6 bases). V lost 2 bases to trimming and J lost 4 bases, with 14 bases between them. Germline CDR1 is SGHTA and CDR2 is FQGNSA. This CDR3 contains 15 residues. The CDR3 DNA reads TGTGCCAGCAGCTTAATGGGGGCCCTCGGAGAGACCCAGTACTTC. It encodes CASSLMGALGETQYF.

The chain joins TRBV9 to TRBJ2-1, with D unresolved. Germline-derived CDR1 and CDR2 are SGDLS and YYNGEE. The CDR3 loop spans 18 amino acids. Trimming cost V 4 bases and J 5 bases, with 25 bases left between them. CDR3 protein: CASSPQVRPRTLDNEQFF. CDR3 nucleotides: TGTGCCAGCAGCCCTCAAGTTAGACCTCGAACGCTCGACAATGAGCAGTTCTTC.

The CDR3 loop is CASSFPGTPYEQYF. The CDR3 coding sequence is TGTGCCAGCAGCTTCCCCGGGACACCCTACGAGCAGTACTTC. This chain joins TRBV7-9 and TRBJ2-7; TRBD1 is a possible D gene (6 bases). Trimming shortened V by 3 bases and J by 2 bases, and 11 bases separated the two germline ends. The CDR3 sequence is 14 residues long. The germline V gene has CDR1 SEHNR and CDR2 FQNEAQ (reference sequence).

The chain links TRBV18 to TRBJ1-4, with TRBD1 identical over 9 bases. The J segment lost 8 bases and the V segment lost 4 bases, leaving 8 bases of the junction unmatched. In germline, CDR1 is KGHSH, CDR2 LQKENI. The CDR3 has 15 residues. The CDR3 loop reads CASSLAPTGGEKLFF. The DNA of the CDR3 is TGTGCCAGCTCACTCGCCCCAACAGGGGGCGAAAAACTGTTTTTT.

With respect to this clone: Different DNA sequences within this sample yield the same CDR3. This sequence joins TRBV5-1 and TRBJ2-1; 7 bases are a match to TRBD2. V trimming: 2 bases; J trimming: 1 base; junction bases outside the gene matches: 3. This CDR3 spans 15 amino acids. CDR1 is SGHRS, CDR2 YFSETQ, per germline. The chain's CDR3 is CASSLVSGSYNEQFF. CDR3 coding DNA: TGCGCCAGCAGCTTAGTTAGCGGGTCCTACAATGAGCAGTTCTTC.

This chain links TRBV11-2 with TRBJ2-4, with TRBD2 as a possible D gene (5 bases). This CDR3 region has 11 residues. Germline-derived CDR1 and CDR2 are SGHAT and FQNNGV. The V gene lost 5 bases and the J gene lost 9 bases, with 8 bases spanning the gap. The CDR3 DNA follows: TGTGCCAGCAGCATACTAGGCATTCAGTACTTC. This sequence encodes CASSILGIQYF.

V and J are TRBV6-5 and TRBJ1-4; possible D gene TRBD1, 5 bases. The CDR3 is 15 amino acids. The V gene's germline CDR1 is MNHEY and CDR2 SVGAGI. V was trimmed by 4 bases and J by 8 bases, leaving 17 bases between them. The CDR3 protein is CASSSAGGVQEKLFF. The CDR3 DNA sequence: TGTGCCAGCAGTTCGGCCGGGGGGGTTCAAGAAAAACTGTTTTTT.

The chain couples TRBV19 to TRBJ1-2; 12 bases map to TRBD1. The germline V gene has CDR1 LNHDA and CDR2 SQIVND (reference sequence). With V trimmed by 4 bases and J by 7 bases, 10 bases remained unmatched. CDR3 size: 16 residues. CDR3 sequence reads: CASSNAFRDRGLGYTF. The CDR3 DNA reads TGTGCCAGTAGTAATGCGTTTCGGGACAGGGGGCTTGGCTACACCTTC.

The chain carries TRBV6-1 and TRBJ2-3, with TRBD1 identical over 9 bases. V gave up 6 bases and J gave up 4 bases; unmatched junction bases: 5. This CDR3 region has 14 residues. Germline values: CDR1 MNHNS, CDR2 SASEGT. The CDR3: CASRLQGASDTQYF. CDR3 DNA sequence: TGTGCCAGCAGACTACAGGGGGCGTCAGATACGCAGTATTTT.

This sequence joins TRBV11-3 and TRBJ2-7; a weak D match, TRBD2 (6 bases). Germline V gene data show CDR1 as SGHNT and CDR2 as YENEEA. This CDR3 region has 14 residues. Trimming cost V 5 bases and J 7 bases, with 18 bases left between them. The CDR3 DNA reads TGTGCCAGCAGCCCCGTTGGGAGGCGAAAAGAGCAGTACTTC. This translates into CASSPVGRRKEQYF.

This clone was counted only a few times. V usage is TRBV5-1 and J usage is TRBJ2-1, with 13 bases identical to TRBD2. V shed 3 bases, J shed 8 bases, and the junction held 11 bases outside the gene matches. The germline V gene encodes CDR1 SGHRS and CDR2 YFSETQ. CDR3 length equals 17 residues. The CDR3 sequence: CASSSAPRTSGGYEQFF. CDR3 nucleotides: TGCGCCAGCAGCTCGGCCCCCAGGACTAGCGGGGGTTATGAGCAGTTCTTC.

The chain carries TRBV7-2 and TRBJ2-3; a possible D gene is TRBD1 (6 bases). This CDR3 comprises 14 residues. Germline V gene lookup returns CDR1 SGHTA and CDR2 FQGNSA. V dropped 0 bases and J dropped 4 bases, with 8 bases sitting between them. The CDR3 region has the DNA TGTGCCAGCAGCTTAGCTCAGGGGCCAGATACGCAGTATTTT. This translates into CASSLAQGPDTQYF.